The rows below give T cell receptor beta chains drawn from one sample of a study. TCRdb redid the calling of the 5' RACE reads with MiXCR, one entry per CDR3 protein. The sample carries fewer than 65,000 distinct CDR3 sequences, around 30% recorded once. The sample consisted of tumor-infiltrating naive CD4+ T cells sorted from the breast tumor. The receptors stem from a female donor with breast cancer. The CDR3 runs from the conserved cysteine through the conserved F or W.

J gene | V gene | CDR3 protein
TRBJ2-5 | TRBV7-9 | CASSPKETQYF
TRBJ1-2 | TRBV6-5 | CASSPQGAGYGYTF
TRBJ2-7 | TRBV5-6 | CASSATGGSSYEQYF
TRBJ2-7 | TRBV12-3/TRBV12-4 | CASSPPEWYGYEQYF
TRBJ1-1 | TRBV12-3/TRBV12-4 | CASSFWTGSGAFF
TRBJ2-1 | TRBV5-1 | CASSSPTSGGSSYNEQFF
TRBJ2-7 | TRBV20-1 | CSAREELAGGVEQYF
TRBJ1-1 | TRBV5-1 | CASSGTGPGTEAFF
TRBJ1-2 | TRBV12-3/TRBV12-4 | CASSLNVGNGYTF
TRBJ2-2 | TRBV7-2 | CASSLTSFGHSSTGELFF
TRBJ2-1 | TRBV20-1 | CSAPPGGSYNEQFF
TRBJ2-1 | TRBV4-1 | CASSQVSRGNEQFF
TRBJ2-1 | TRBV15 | CATSREPAYNEQFF
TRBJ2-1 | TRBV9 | CASSVGGRGRLAGYNEQFF
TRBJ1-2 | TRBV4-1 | CASSQEGRPGYTF
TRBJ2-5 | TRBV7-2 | CASSLHSRDSETQYF
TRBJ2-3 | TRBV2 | CASSRTTSGKYF
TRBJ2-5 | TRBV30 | CAWSSGGSQETQYF
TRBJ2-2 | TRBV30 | CAWSALVGMSPGELFF
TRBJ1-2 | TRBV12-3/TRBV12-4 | CASSFQGANGYTF
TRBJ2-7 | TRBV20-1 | CSARDLGNSYEQYF
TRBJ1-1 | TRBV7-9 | CASSPPYAEAFF
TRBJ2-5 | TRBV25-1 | CASARLAGEQETQYF
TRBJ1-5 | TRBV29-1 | CSVGSNQPQHF
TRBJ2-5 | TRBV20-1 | CSAGRPRMDRRLQETQYF
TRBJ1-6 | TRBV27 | CASSSPGLNSPLHF
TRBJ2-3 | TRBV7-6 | CASSMGTSGARDTQYF
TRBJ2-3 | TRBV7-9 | CASSFARSGVTDTQYF
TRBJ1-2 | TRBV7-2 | CASSARGVENGYTF
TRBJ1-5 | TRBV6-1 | CASSEWGRNQPQHF
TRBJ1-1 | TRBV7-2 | CASSLVPRGRLNTEAFF
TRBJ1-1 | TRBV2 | CARGPVNTEAFF
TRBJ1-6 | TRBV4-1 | CASSQGGFLGNSPLHF
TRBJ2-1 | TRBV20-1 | CSVQPLAGKYNEQFF
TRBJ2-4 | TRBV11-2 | CASSLGLENIQYF
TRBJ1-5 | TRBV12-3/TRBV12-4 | CASSSRKLGQGAGQPQHF
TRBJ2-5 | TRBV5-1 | CASSPGQRSGEETQYF
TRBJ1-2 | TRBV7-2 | CASSLDMGEASGYTF
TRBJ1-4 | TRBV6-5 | CASSRTASTEKLFF
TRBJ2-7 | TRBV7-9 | CASSLPGTSVSYEQYF
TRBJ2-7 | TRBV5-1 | CASSRDINGEQYF
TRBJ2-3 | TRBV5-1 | CASSLTTMGPDTQYF
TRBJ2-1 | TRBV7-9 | CASSLGGWGLNYNEQFF
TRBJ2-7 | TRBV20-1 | CSASPPSGSSYEQYF
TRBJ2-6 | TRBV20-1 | CSAREPGGRRANVLTF
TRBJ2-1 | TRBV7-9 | CASSPGLLYNEQFF
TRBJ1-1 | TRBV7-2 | CASSSRGRGAEAFF
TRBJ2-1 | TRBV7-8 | CASSSEGLVANNEQFF
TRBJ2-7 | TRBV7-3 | CASSLSGVLGEQYF
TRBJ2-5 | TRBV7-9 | CASSPDRTQETQYF